Below are 27 T cell receptor beta chains sequenced from a single sample in a study of blood T cell repertoires in COVID-19. Generated by immunoSEQ multiplex PCR, the TCRdb table keeps only in-frame clones and is missing some. The sample contains approximately 100,000 clones, roughly 80% of which appear only once. Sequenced: peripheral blood. The receptors stem from a man between 60 and 70 years old with acute or convalescent COVID-19.

V gene TRBV7-2 combines with J gene TRBJ1-6; D is unclear. The germline gives CDR1 SGHTA, CDR2 FQGNSA. This CDR3 has 14 amino acids. V was cut by 4 bases and J by 9 bases, with 13 bases left in between. The DNA for the CDR3 is TGTGCCAGCAGCTCCACTCGAGCTGGTTCACCCCTCCACTTT. Encoded protein: CASSSTRAGSPLHF.

V gene TRBV7-9 combines with J gene TRBJ1-1, with 10 positions matching TRBD1. CDR3 length equals 14 residues. The J segment lost 10 bases and the V segment lost 1 base, leaving 6 bases of the junction unmatched. Germline CDR1 and CDR2: SEHNR and FQNEAQ (reference sequence). The CDR3 protein is CASSLEGTGVRAFF. The CDR3 DNA is TGTGCCAGCAGCTTAGAAGGGACAGGGGTGAGAGCTTTCTTT.

The chain couples TRBV6-7 to TRBJ2-7, with a tentative D call TRBD2 (6 bases). TRBV6-7 is filed as an ORF, its function uncertain. V lost 0 bases, J lost 0 bases, and 18 bases lay in between. The CDR3 covers 18 residues. CDR3 in DNA: TGTGCCAGCAGTTACTCCAGCCGGGACTTGAGGAGCTCCTACGAGCAGTACTTC. As protein: CASSYSSRDLRSSYEQYF.

This chain uses TRBV7-9 with TRBJ1-5; D gene uncertain. The V end lost 3 bases, the J end lost 0 bases, and 12 bases lay between the germline ends. CDR1 and CDR2 (germline): SEHNR, FQNEAQ (reference sequence). The CDR3 has 16 amino acids. CDR3 residues: CASSFDDIYSNQPQHF. In DNA form, the CDR3 reads TGTGCCAGCAGCTTCGACGACATCTATAGCAATCAGCCCCAGCATTTT.

V is TRBV19 and J is TRBJ1-1; the D gene is possibly TRBD1 (5 bases). The CDR3 is 14 residues long. Germline CDR1 LNHDA, CDR2 SQIVND (reference sequence). V was clipped by 7 bases and J by 5 bases, with 17 bases between them. The chain's CDR3 is CASTLGGGRTEAFF. The CDR3 bases are TGTGCCAGTACCCTTGGGGGAGGGAGGACTGAAGCTTTCTTT.

This chain uses TRBV5-6 with TRBJ1-4; TRBD1 agrees at 7 bases. Germline values: CDR1 SGHDT, CDR2 YYEEEE. The CDR3 totals 16 residues. After removal of 0 bases from V and 7 bases from J, the junction contained 9 bases not matched to a gene. CDR3 DNA sequence: TGTGCCAGCAGCTTGGGGGCGCGGAGGGGGCGTGAAAAACTGTTTTTT. Residues: CASSLGARRGREKLFF.

As to this clone: Other nucleotide sequences from this sample produce the same CDR3. The J gene is TRBJ1-1, the V gene TRBV7-6; 7 bases map to TRBD1. The CDR3 sequence is 14 residues long. In germline, CDR1 is SGHVS, CDR2 FNYEAQ. The V gene end was trimmed by 1 base and the J gene end by 3 bases; junction bases not matched to a gene: 2. The CDR3 DNA follows: TGTGCCAGCAGCTTAGGACAGGGATACACTGAAGCTTTCTTT. It specifies CASSLGQGYTEAFF. The full variable domain, in which reference TRBV7-6 and TRBJ1-1 provide the parts outside the CDR3, is GAGVSQSPRYKVTKRGQDVALRCDPISGHVSLYWYRQALGQGPEFLTYFNYEAQQDKSGLPNDRFSAERPEGSISTLTIQRTEQRDSAMYRCASSLGQGYTEAFFGQGTRLTVV.

The V and J genes are TRBV3-1 (or the pseudogene TRBV3-2) and TRBJ1-4, with a possible D match to TRBD1 (6 bases). V was clipped by 0 bases and J by 8 bases, with 16 bases between them. The CDR3 extends over 16 amino acids. Germline V gene data show CDR1 as LGHDT and CDR2 as YNNKEL (reference sequence). The CDR3 loop is CASSQDRGAYLEKLFF. The CDR3 DNA reads as TGTGCCAGCAGCCAAGATCGGGGGGCCTACCTCGAAAAACTGTTTTTT.

This clone came up a few times. V is TRBV19 and J is TRBJ1-5, with D uncertain. The germline V gene has CDR1 LNHDA and CDR2 SQIVND (reference sequence). Trimming removed 3 bases at V and 6 bases at J, with 9 bases between. This CDR3 has 13 residues. CDR3 nucleotide sequence: TGTGCCAGTAGTATTAACAGTTTTCAGCCCCAGCATTTT. Amino acid sequence: CASSINSFQPQHF.

This chain links TRBV6-5 with TRBJ2-7, with 8 bases matching TRBD1. CDR1 and CDR2 (germline): MNHEY, SVGAGI. The CDR3 is made up of 13 amino acids. V trimming: 2 bases; J trimming: 3 bases; junction bases outside the gene matches: 0. The CDR3 loop reads CASSYDRGYEQYF. CDR3 nucleotides: TGTGCCAGCAGTTACGACAGGGGCTACGAGCAGTACTTC.

The chain carries TRBV30 and TRBJ2-5; weak D call: TRBD2 (6 bases). This CDR3 region has 13 residues. V was cut by 4 bases and J by 7 bases, with 16 bases left in between. CDR1 and CDR2 from the germline V gene are GTSNPN and SVGIG (reference sequence). CDR3 residues: CAWNQGGVWTQYF. The CDR3 DNA sequence: TGTGCCTGGAATCAGGGAGGCGTTTGGACCCAGTACTTC.

This clone was observed a handful of times. J is TRBJ2-7 and V is TRBV27; 10 nucleotides match TRBD1. Losses at the gene ends were 5 bases for V and 9 bases for J; bases not matched to a gene: 7. CDR1 MNHEY and CDR2 SMNVEV come from the germline V gene (reference sequence). The CDR3 sequence is 13 residues long. CDR3 DNA sequence: TGTGCCAGCAGTAGGGACAGGGGATTCCGGCAGTACTTC. It translates to CASSRDRGFRQYF.

V usage is TRBV19 and J usage is TRBJ1-4, with TRBD1 matching 7 bases. Germline CDR1 reads LNHDA; CDR2 reads SQIVND (reference sequence). Trimming at V came to 3 bases and at J to 0 bases, leaving 7 bases not matched to a gene. This CDR3 region has 17 residues. The CDR3 loop reads CASSIPDRSATNEKLFF. Here the CDR3 DNA reads TGTGCCAGTAGTATCCCGGACAGGAGTGCAACTAATGAAAAACTGTTTTTT.

This clone was observed a few times. The gene calls are TRBV6-5 and TRBJ1-2; weak D call: TRBD1 (6 bases). This CDR3 contains 14 residues. Trimming shortened V by 7 bases and J by 0 bases, and 12 bases separated the two germline ends. Germline loops: CDR1 MNHEY, CDR2 SVGAGI. The DNA of the CDR3 is TGTGCCAGCAACTTCCGACAGGCTAACTATGGCTACACCTTC. Translation: CASNFRQANYGYTF.

This clone was observed a handful of times. V is TRBV5-1 and J is TRBJ1-5; 7 bases are shared with TRBD1. CDR1 and CDR2 (germline): SGHRS, YFSETQ. The junction had 2 bases not matched to a gene; V was cut back by 1 base and J by 4 bases. The CDR3 loop spans 14 amino acids. The CDR3 loop reads CASSLSGGNQPQHF. Written as DNA, the CDR3 is TGCGCCAGCAGCTTGTCAGGGGGTAATCAGCCCCAGCATTTT.

The V gene is TRBV7-6, the J gene TRBJ1-3; possible D gene TRBD1, 5 bases. Trimming removed 2 bases at V and 0 bases at J, with 8 bases between. This CDR3 comprises 15 residues. Germline V lookup: CDR1 SGHVS, CDR2 FNYEAQ. The CDR3 nucleotides are TGTGCCAGCAGCTTACAGGGAATCTCTGGAAACACCATATATTTT. Protein sequence: CASSLQGISGNTIYF.

This clone was seen a few times. The genes are TRBV4-2 and TRBJ2-5; 11 bases agree with TRBD2. Germline trimming cut 4 bases from V and 1 base from J; bases unmatched to any gene: 2. The CDR3 length is 15 residues. Germline lookup yields CDR1 LGHNA and CDR2 YNFKEQ. DNA for the CDR3: TGTGCCAGCAGCCCCGGGACTAGCGGCCAAGAGACCCAGTACTTC. Its protein is CASSPGTSGQETQYF.

The chain combines TRBV11-3 with TRBJ2-1; 7 bases line up with TRBD2. Germline trimming cut 4 bases from V and 0 bases from J; bases unmatched to any gene: 6. Germline V CDR1 and CDR2: SGHNT, YENEEA. The CDR3 is 16 residues long. This chain's CDR3 is CASSSSTSLSYNEQFF. The CDR3 bases are TGTGCCAGCAGCTCATCGACTAGCCTCTCCTACAATGAGCAGTTCTTC.

The chain employs TRBV27 and TRBJ1-5; D is undetermined. Germline V gene sequence: CDR1 MNHEY, CDR2 SMNVEV (reference sequence). V was pared by 2 bases and J by 5 bases, with 10 bases between. The CDR3 runs 14 residues. The CDR3, as DNA: TGTGCCAGCAGTTTAATCCGGGGTGATCAGCCCCAGCATTTT. Its translation: CASSLIRGDQPQHF.

This chain uses TRBV21-1 with TRBJ2-1; the table's D call, TRBD1, has no DNA check behind it. TRBV21-1 is a known pseudogene. The CDR3 is 15 amino acids. The DNA for the CDR3 is TGTGCCAGCAGCTTCCGGACAGGGCGGGACAATGAGCAGTTCTTC. Its protein product is CASSFRTGRDNEQFF.

The chain links TRBV7-6 to TRBJ1-4; a possible D gene is TRBD1 (5 bases). The V gene lost 5 bases and the J gene lost 1 base, with 14 bases spanning the gap. Germline values: CDR1 SGHVS, CDR2 FNYEAQ. CDR3 length equals 16 residues. The CDR3 loop reads CASSPTNRITNEKLFF. Written as DNA, the CDR3 is TGTGCCAGCAGCCCAACGAACAGGATAACTAATGAAAAACTGTTTTTT.

The gene calls are TRBV7-8 and TRBJ1-5; TRBD1 matches at 7 bases. Germline CDR1 is SGHVS and CDR2 is FQNEAQ. The V and J ends lost 4 bases and 3 bases, in that order; junction bases with no gene match: 9. This CDR3 has 16 residues. The CDR3 DNA sequence: TGTGCCAGCAGCTCGAAAACAGGGGCCAACAATCAGCCCCAGCATTTT. Translated: CASSSKTGANNQPQHF.

V is TRBV18 and J is TRBJ1-6; D is perhaps TRBD1 (6 bases). Germline assignment: CDR1 KGHSH and CDR2 LQKENI. Trimming removed 0 bases from V and 8 bases from J, with 17 bases in between. This CDR3 comprises 17 residues. CDR3 nucleotide sequence: TGTGCCAGCTCACCACCTAGATCCGGGAAGGGGGATTCACCCCTCCACTTT. Protein: CASSPPRSGKGDSPLHF.

V usage is TRBV7-2 and J usage is TRBJ2-1; no reliable D call. Looked up from germline, CDR1 is SGHTA and CDR2 is FQGNSA. The CDR3 is 15 residues long. With 1 base removed from V and 4 bases from J, the gap between germline ends came to 11 bases. The CDR3 DNA reads as TGTGCCAGCAGCTTAGACGTTGGCCCTTACAATGAGCAGTTCTTC. It specifies CASSLDVGPYNEQFF.

This clone has only a few counts. This rearrangement joins TRBV24-1 to TRBJ1-4; no clear D gene. Trimming left V 9 bases short and J 1 base short, with 29 bases between. Germline CDR1 is KGHDR and CDR2 is SFDVKD. The CDR3 contains 20 residues. The CDR3 loop reads CATLPKAGSVSVGTNEKLFF. The CDR3 DNA follows: TGTGCCACCCTCCCGAAGGCCGGGTCTGTTTCAGTAGGAACTAATGAAAAACTGTTTTTT.

The CDR3 DNA reads as TGTGCCAGCAGCTTCTTTGGATACGGGGGAAGTGGCGGGGAGCTGTTTTTT. This codes for CASSFFGYGGSGGELFF. The chain couples TRBV7-6 to TRBJ2-2; perhaps TRBD2 as D (6 bases). V lost 3 bases and J 7 bases, leaving 21 bases between the germline ends. The CDR3 contains 17 residues. Germline V lookup: CDR1 SGHVS, CDR2 FNYEAQ.

The J gene is TRBJ2-4, the V gene TRBV18; 7 bases match TRBD1. Trimming at V came to 1 base and at J to 4 bases, leaving 7 bases not matched to a gene. This CDR3 is 16 amino acids long. CDR1 and CDR2 (germline): KGHSH, LQKENI. In nucleotides, the CDR3 is TGTGCCAGCTCACCACTCCGGGACAGCGCTAAAAACATTCAGTACTTC. Translated, it gives CASSPLRDSAKNIQYF.